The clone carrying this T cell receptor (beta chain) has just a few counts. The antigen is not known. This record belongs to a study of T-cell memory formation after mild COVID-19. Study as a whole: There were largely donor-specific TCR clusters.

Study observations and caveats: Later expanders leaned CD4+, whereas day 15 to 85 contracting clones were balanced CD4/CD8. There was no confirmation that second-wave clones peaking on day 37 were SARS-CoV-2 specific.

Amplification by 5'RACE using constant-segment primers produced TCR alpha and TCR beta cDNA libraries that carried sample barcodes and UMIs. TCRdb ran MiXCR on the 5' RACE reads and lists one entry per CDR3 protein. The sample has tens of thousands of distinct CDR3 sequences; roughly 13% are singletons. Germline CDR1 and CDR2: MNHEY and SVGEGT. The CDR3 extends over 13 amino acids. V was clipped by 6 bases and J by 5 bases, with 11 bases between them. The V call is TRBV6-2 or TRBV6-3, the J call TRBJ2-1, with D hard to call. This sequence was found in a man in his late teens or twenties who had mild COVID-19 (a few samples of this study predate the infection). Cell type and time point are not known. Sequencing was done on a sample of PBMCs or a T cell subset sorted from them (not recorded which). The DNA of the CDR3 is TGTGCCAGCAGCTCTCCAGTTGACAATGAGCAGTTCTTC. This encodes CASSSPVDNEQFF.